This TCR beta chain derives from a study of CD8+CD57+ T cells in acquired aplastic anemia. Study in general: Sorted CD4+ and CD8+ cells gave a mean 3.2 ug DNA, range about 0.17 to 27.4 ug.

This clonotype was recorded many times. Its antigen is still unknown. The V end lost 8 bases, the J end lost 0 bases, and 11 bases lay between the germline ends. The CDR3 has 14 amino acids. Germline CDR1 is KGHDR and CDR2 is SFDVKD. The TCR beta profiling, which covered VDJ combination and CDR3 sequence, was carried out using genomic DNA as the template. TCRdb independently ran MiXCR on the reads; one entry per CDR3 protein. The sample carries approximately 380,000 distinct CDR3 sequences, about two thirds recorded once. Study-level points and caveats: The study found no significant CD8+ Simpson's diversity difference between patients and controls. The number of CD8+ CDR3 sequences shared by patients and controls was twenty-nine.

Sequencing was carried out using sorted CD4+, CD8+, or CD8+CD57+ T cells (not recorded which) from PBMCs. This sequence was found in a human donor in good health, serving as a control. This chain joins TRBV24-1 and TRBJ2-3; weak D call: TRBD1 (5 bases). Here the CDR3 reads CATMDTSSTDTQYF. The CDR3 coding sequence is TGTGCCACCATGGACACGTCTAGCACAGATACGCAGTATTTT.